Only a few counts were recorded for the clone carrying this T cell receptor beta chain. This entry belongs to a study of graft-versus-host responses after intestinal transplantation. Clones were sequenced by immunoSEQ multiplex PCR, and TCRdb holds only the in-frame ones, with some missing. The table shows roughly 10,000 clones, with about 31% occurring only once. In germline, CDR1 is LNHNV, CDR2 YYDKDF (reference sequence). The CDR3 sequence is 15 residues long. With 2 bases clipped from V and 11 bases from J, the junction kept 12 bases outside the gene matches. V and J are TRBV15 and TRBJ1-2, with TRBD1 identical over 9 bases. The sample here was alloreactive CD4+ T cells from a mixed lymphocyte reaction culture, taken before transplantation. The subset: CFSE-low proliferating T cells sorted from roughly six-day pre-transplant mixed lymphocyte reaction (GvH or HvG direction). This receptor was taken from a human patient who was an organ donor for intestinal transplantation. In nucleotides, the CDR3 is TGTGCCACCAGCAGACCCGGGACAGGGCTAAAGTGGTACACCTTC. Protein sequence: CATSRPGTGLKWYTF.